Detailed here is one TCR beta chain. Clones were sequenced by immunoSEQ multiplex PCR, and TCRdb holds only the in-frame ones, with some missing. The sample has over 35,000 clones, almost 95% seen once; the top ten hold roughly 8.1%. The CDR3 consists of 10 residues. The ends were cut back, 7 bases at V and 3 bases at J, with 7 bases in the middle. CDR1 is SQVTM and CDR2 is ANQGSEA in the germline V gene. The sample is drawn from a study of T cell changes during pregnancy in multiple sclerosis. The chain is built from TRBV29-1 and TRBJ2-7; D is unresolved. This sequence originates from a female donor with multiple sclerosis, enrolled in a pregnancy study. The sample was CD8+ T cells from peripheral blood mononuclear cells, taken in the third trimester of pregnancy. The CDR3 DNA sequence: TGCAGCGCAACAGACTACGAGCAGTACTTC. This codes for CSATDYEQYF.